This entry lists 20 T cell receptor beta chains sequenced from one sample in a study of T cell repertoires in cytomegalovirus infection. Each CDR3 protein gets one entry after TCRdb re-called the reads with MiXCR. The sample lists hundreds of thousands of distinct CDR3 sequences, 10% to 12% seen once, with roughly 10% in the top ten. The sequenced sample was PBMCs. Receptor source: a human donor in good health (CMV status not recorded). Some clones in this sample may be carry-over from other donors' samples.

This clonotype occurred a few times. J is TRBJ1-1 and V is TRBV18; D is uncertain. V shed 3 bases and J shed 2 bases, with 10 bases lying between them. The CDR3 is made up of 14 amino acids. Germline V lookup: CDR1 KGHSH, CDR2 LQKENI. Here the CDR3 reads CASSPAGINTEAFF. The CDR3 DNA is TGTGCCAGCTCACCGGCGGGGATTAACACTGAAGCTTTCTTT. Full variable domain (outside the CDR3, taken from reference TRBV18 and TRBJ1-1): NAGVMQNPRHLVRRRGQEARLRCSPMKGHSHVYWYRQLPEEGLKFMVYLQKENIIDESGMPKERFSAEFPKEGPSILRIQQVVRGDSAAYFCASSPAGINTEAFFGQGTRLTVV.

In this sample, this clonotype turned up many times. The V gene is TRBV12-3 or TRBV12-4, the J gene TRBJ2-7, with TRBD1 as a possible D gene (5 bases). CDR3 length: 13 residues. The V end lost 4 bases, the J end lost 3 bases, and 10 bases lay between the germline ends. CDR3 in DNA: TGTGCCAGCAGTTCACGAAGGGGCTACGAGCAGTACTTC. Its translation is CASSSRRGYEQYF.

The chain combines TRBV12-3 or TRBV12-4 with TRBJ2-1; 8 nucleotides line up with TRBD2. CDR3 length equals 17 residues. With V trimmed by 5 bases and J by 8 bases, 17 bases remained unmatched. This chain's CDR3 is CASSPDGGKRESDEQFF. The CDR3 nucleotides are TGTGCCAGCAGTCCCGATGGCGGAAAGCGGGAGAGTGATGAGCAGTTCTTC.

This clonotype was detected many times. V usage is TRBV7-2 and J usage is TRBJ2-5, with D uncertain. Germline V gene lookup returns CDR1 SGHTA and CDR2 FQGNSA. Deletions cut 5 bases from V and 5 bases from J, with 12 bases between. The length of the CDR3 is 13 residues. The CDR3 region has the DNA TGTGCCAGCAGCCCCGGCGGACGGGAGACCCAGTACTTC. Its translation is CASSPGGRETQYF.

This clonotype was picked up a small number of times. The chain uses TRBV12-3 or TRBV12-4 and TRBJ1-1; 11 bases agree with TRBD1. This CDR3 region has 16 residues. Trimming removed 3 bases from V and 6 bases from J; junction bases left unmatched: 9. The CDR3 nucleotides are TGTGCCAGCAGTTTCTTCGAGGGACAGGGGGTCTCTGAAGCTTTCTTT. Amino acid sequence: CASSFFEGQGVSEAFF.

The CDR3 sequence is CATSRGGVGDTEAFF. The CDR3 DNA reads TGTGCCACCAGCAGAGGAGGGGTGGGGGACACTGAAGCTTTCTTT. This sequence joins TRBV15 and TRBJ1-1; D possibly corresponds to TRBD1 (5 bases). The V end lost 1 base, the J end lost 3 bases, and 12 bases lay between the germline ends. CDR3 length equals 15 residues. Germline V gene lookup returns CDR1 LNHNV and CDR2 YYDKDF (reference sequence).

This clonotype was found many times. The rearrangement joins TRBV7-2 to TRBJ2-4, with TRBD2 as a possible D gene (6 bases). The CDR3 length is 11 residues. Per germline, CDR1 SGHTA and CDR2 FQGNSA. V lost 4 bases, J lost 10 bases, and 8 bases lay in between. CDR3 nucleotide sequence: TGTGCCAGCAGCTATAGCGGAATTCAGTACTTC. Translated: CASSYSGIQYF.

For the CDR3, the DNA is TGTGCCAGCAGCCAAGAGACGGACTTCTATGGCTACACCTTC. This translates into CASSQETDFYGYTF. The chain has TRBV3-1 and TRBJ1-2; no definite D call. Germline V gives CDR1 LGHDT, CDR2 YNNKEL (reference sequence). The CDR3 runs 14 residues. Trimming took 0 bases from V and 4 from J, leaving 9 bases between them.

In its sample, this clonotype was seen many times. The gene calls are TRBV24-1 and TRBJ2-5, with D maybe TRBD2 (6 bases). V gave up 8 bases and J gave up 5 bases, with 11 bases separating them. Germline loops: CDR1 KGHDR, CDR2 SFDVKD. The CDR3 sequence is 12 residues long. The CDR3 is CATKASVETQYF. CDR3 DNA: TGTGCCACCAAGGCTAGCGTGGAGACCCAGTACTTC.

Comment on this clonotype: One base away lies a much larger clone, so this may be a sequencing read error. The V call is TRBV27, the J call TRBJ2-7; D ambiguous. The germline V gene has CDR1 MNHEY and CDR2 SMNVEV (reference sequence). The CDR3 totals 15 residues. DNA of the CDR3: TGTGCCAGCAGATTATCGATAACGGGTTCGTACGAGCAGTACTTC. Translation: CASRLSITGSYEQYF.

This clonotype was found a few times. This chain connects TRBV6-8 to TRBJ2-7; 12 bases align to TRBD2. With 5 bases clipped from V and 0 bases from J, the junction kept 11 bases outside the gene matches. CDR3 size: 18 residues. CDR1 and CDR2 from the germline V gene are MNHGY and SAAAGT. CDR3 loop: CASSRGTSGSRSSYEQYF. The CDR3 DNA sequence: TGTGCCAGCAGTCGAGGGACTAGCGGGTCTAGGAGCTCCTACGAGCAGTACTTC.

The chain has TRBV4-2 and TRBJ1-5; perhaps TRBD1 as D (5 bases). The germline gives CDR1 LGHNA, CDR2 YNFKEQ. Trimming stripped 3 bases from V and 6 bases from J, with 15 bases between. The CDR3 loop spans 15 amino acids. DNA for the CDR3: TGTGCCAGCAGCCAGAAGATCGGGGGGACTCAGCCCCAGCATTTT. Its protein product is CASSQKIGGTQPQHF.

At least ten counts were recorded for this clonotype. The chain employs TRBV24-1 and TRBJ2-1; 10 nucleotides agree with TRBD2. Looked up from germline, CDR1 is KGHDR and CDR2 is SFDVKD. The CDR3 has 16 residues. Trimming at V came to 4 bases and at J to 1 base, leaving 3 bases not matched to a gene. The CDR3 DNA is TGTGCCACCAGTGACCCTAGCGGGAGTTCCTACAATGAGCAGTTCTTC. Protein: CATSDPSGSSYNEQFF.

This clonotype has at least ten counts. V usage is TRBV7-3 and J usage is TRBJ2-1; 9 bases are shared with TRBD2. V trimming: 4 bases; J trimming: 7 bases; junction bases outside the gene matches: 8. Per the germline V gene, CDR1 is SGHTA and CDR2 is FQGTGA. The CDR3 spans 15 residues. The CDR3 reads CASSSGGRAGNEQFF. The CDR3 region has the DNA TGTGCCAGCAGCTCTGGCGGGAGGGCCGGGAATGAGCAGTTCTTC.

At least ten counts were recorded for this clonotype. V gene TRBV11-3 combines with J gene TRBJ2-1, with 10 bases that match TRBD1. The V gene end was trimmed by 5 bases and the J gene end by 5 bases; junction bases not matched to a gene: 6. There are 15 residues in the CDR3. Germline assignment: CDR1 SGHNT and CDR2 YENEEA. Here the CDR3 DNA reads TGTGCCAGCAGCCGGACAGGGGGTCCTCACAATGAGCAGTTCTTC. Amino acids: CASSRTGGPHNEQFF.

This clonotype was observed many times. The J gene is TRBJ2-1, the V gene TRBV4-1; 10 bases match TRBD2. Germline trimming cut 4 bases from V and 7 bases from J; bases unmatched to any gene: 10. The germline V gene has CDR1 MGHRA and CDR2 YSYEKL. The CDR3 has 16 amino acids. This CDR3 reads CASSLPAGGSQNEQFF. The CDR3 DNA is TGCGCCAGCAGCCTCCCAGCGGGAGGGTCGCAAAATGAGCAGTTCTTC.

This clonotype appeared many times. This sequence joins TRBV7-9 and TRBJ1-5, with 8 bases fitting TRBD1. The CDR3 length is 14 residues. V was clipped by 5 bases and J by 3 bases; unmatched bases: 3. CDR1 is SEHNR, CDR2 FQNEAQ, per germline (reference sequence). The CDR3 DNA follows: TGTGCCAGCAGCCAACAGGGGGTCAATCAGCCCCAGCATTTT. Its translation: CASSQQGVNQPQHF.

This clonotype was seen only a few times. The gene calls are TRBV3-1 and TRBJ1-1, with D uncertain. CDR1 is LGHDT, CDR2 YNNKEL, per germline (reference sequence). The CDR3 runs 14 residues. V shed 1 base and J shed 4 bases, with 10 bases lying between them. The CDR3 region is CASSQAGFGTEAFF. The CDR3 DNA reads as TGTGCCAGCAGCCAAGCAGGATTCGGCACTGAAGCTTTCTTT.

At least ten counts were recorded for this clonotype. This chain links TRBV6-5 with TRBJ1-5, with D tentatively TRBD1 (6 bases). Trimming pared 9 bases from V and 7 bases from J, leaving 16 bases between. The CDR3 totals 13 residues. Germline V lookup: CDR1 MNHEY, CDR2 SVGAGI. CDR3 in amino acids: CASGGEGRQPQHF. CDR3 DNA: TGTGCCAGTGGGGGCGAGGGCAGACAGCCCCAGCATTTT.

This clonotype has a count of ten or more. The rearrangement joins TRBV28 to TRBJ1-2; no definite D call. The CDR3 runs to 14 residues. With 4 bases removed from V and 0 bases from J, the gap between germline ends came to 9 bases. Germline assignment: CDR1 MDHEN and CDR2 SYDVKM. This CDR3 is CASSSPGPNYGYTF. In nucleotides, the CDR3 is TGTGCCAGCAGTTCCCCCGGGCCTAACTATGGCTACACCTTC.